The text below deals with one T cell receptor beta chain. At least ten counts were recorded for this clonotype. Its antigen has not been determined. Qualities for individual bases were not recorded, and no much larger clone is one base off. Hyperthyroidism patients were newly diagnosed, had a disease duration of under 2 months, and were aged 18 to 65 years. Any patient with an uncontrolled infection, another autoimmune disease, pregnancy or lactation was excluded. Diagnoses relied on clinical symptoms, serum thyroxine and TRAb, thyroid ultrasound and orbital computed tomography. Blood from progressor patients was collected at the time of first diagnosis with hyperthyroidism, before any ophthalmopathy symptoms had appeared. PBMCs were isolated from 10 ml of fresh peripheral blood by Ficoll-Paque density gradient centrifugation. Progressor patients were first diagnosed with Graves' hyperthyroidism and then developed ophthalmopathy during follow-up. Trizol reagent was used to extract total RNA, and RNA quality was then checked on an Agilent 2100 Bioanalyzer.

The TCR beta CDR3 regions were amplified from the RNA transcripts. The TCR CDR3 was subjected to a first round of RT-PCR using the HTBI primer set and the Qiagen OneStep RT-PCR kit. Libraries were constructed in a second round of multiplex PCR, after which size selection and purification were performed. Libraries were sequenced paired-end with 100 bp reads on an Illumina HiSeq2000. From the authors' description of their analysis: Raw data were processed with SOAPnuke, discarding reads with adapters, uncalled bases, mean Phred below 15, or no exact constant-primer or identifier match. COPE v1.2.5 was used to merge the high-quality paired reads, and each unique nucleotide sequence was defined as a clonotype. MiTCR v1.1 was used to align clonotypes to the IMGT TRBV, TRBD and TRBJ reference segments. The analysis included only V-J combinations with a frequency above 0.0001, which together covered 99% to 99.2% of the repertoires. The TCS score was defined as F50 (clonal expansion) divided by E x V (chaos), with BLOSUM62-based TCRdist calculated between CDR3 peptides within each V-J. Welch's t-statistics and random forest reduced several hundred V-J features to 13, which were used in a naive Bayes classifier (R e1071). TCRdb ran its own pipeline on the public reads, namely fastp trimming at Q25 and MiXCR clone calling, and kept in-frame beta chains. One record per CDR3 amino acid sequence lists the most common genes and DNA. For this entry, the V and J calls and clone size follow TCRdb and not the study's own pipeline. The sample table holds 250,000 or so distinct CDR3 sequences, of which roughly 15% were seen once. Roughly 30% of the sample is in the top ten clones.

This entry is derived from a study of T cells in Graves' hyperthyroidism and ophthalmopathy (dated by TCRdb to about 2019). General notes on the study: Peripheral blood was collected at initial diagnosis, before any treatment. According to the paper, TCR Vbeta CDR3 sequencing was carried out on approximately 140 peripheral blood samples, which came from 40 to 45 ophthalmopathy, approximately 72 hyperthyroidism and some 17 progressor patients. An independent validation cohort of around 19 hyperthyroidism patients and 15 or so patients who later progressed to ophthalmopathy tested prospective prediction of ophthalmopathy. To identify distinguishing TCR V-J signatures, a discovery cohort of about 95 patients was used, comprising some 43 with Graves' ophthalmopathy and around 60 with stable Graves' hyperthyroidism. For training and testing, the 100 or so patients in the discovery cohort were randomly divided in a 7:3 ratio. Following sampling, methimazole starting at 30 mg daily was given to hyperthyroidism patients, and high-dose intravenous methylprednisolone was given to ophthalmopathy patients. In addition, the study compared T-cell repertoires in thyroid tissue and in blood from about 6 Graves' hyperthyroidism patients. Broad study findings and their caveats: In cross-validation, a model built on a 13 V-J signature told ophthalmopathy apart from stable hyperthyroidism with approximately 90% sensitivity and roughly 82% specificity, and in testing the same model reached 80%/75%. In validation, progression to ophthalmopathy was predicted by the model with 70.59% sensitivity and about 72% specificity, a median of roughly 6.4 months before onset. Most expanded thyroid clonotypes (frequency above 0.001) were also detected in blood, a finding suggesting that blood repertoires may reflect thyroid immune responses. Sample size was not statistically predetermined, and blinding of investigators to group allocation was not performed.

CDR1 and CDR2 were assigned from the germline V gene as SGHDN and FVKESK. Reading from cysteine to phenylalanine, the CDR3 counts 13 amino acids. Only the CDR3 part of the read is kept: 39 bases, read in frame from the first base. Relative to germline, V is missing 6 bases and J is missing 4 bases, with 6 bases of the junction outside any gene match. The sequencing input was blood. The clonotype was recovered from a woman aged 50 to 60 with Graves' hyperthyroidism that later progressed to Graves' ophthalmopathy. The chain is encoded by TRBV14 joined to TRBJ2-7; 7 bases in the middle match TRBD1. The CDR3 protein: CASRAGGSYEQYF. In nucleotides, the sequence is TGTGCCAGCAGGGCAGGGGGATCGTACGAGCAGTACTTC.